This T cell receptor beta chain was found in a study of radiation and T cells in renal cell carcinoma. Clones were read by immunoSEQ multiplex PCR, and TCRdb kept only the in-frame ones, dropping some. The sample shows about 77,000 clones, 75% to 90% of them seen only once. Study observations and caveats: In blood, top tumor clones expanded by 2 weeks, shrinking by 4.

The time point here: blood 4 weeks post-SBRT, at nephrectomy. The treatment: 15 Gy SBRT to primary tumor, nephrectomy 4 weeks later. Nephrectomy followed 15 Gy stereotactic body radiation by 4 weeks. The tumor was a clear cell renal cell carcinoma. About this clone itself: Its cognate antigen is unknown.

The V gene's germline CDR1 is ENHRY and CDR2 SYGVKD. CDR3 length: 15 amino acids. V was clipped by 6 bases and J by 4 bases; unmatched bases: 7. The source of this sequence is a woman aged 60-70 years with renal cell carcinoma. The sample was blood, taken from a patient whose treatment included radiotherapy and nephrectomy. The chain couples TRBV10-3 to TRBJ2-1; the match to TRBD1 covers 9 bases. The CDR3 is CAIRGRDRDYNEQFF. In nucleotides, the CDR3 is TGTGCCATCAGGGGTAGGGACAGGGATTACAATGAGCAGTTCTTC.